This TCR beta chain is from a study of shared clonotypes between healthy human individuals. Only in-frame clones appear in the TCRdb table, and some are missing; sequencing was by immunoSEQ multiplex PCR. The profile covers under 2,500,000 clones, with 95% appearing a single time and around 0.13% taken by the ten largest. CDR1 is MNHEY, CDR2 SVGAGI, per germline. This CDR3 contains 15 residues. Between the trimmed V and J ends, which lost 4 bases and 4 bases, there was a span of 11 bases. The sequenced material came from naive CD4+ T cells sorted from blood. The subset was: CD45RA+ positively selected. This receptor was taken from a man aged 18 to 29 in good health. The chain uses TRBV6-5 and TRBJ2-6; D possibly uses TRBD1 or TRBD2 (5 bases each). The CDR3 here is CASSSLGTGANVLTF. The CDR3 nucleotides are TGTGCCAGCAGTTCTCTGGGGACCGGGGCCAACGTCCTGACTTTC.